This TCR beta chain stems from a study of molecular identifiers for immune sequencing clone quantification. Naive CD8 T cell sorting was performed on the CD8+CD4-CCR7+CD45RA+ phenotype. Findings and caveats of the study: Researchers reportedly could pick up spiked Jurkat TCR RNA from one cell mixed into one million naive cells. Clones above 20 RNA copies contained over 97% of effector molecules but under 1% of naive ones.

This clonotype came up a few times. What it binds is not known. For bulk TCR libraries, previously described methods and listed TCR primers were used. TCRdb re-called the PCR reads through MiXCR, storing one row per CDR3 protein. The sample contains under 600,000 distinct CDR3 sequences, about a fifth of which appear only once. The sequenced sample consisted of naive CD8+ T cells from blood, with Jurkat cell RNA spiked in. Subset noted: FACS-sorted CD8+CD4-CCR7+CD45RA+ naive T cells. The source is a human donor in good health. Some libraries in this study had Jurkat cell RNA spiked in.

CDR3 nucleotides: TGCGCCAGCAGCCAACTCGCTGACGGGGAGCTGTTTTTT. Translated: CASSQLADGELFF. The chain has TRBV4-1 and TRBJ2-2; D is unclear. The CDR3 is made up of 13 amino acids. The V gene's germline CDR1 is MGHRA and CDR2 YSYEKL. V was trimmed by 2 bases and J by 7 bases, leaving 8 bases between them.